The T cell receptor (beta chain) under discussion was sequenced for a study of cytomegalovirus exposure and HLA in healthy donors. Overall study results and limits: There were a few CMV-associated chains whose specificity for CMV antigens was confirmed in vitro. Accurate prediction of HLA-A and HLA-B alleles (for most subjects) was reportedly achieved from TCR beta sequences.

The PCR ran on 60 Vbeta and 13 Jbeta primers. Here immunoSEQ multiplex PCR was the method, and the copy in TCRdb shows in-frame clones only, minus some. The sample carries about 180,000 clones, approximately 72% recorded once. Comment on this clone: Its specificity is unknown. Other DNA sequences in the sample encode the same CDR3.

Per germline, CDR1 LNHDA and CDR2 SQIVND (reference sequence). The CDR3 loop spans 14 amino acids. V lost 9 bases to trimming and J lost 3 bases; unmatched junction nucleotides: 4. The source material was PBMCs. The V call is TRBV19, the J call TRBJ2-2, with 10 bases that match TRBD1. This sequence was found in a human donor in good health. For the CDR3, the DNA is TGTGCCAGCTCCGGGACAGGGGACACCGGGGAGCTGTTTTTT. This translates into CASSGTGDTGELFF. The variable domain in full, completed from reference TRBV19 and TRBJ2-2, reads DGGITQSPKYLFRKEGQNVTLSCEQNLNHDAMYWYRQDPGQGLRLIYYSQIVNDFQKGDIAEGYSVSREKKESFPLTVTSAQKNPTAFYLCASSGTGDTGELFFGEGSRLTVL.